This TCR beta chain was found in a study of shared clonotypes between healthy human individuals (dated by TCRdb to between 2020 and 2021). About the full investigation: The cohort comprised a couple of women and three men aged 18 to 49 years. Libraries were prepared and TCR repertoires were sequenced by different laboratories using diverse techniques, in order to increase sequencing depth and limit assay-specific biases. For each donor, CD4 naive and CD4 memory were each run on three plates, CD8 naive on two plates, and CD8 memory on one plate. Leukapheresis yielded between about 0.9 and 8.9 billion PBMCs per donor. The study deeply sequenced blood TCR repertoires of about 5 healthy adults to estimate repertoire size and the extent of clonotype sharing between individuals. Findings and caveats that apply to the study as a whole: Clonotypes shared by all four sorted-subset donors showed higher generation probabilities than non-shared clonotypes. About 5% of naive CD4, 3.5% of naive CD8, roughly 2.4% of memory CD4, and 0.4% of memory CD8 clonotypes were shared across a few donors. Because the study included only a small number of donors, the genetic and exposure-history diversity represented was limited. Only blood was sampled, and tissue TCR repertoires likely differ from those in blood. Larger estimated clonotype richness was generally found for naive subsets than for memory subsets. Based on pairwise subsampling, the degree of clonotype sharing among donors was expected to be affected by sequencing depth. Even with the large sequencing depth, rarefaction of the sorted-subset datasets indicated that sequencing was incomplete.

The CDR1 and CDR2 encoded by the germline V gene are SQVTM and ANQGSEA. There are 10 amino acids in the CDR3, from cysteine to phenylalanine inclusive. The read is trimmed to its CDR3 DNA, 30 bases read in frame from base 1. Trimming at the junction amounts to 7 bases on V and 5 bases on J, and the germline ends lie 8 bases apart. Using the deep immunoSEQ assay, TCR CDR3 regions were amplified from genomic DNA by multiplex PCR. For each cell subset, the extracted genomic DNA was distributed evenly across all wells of several immunoSEQ 96-well plates, and each plate served as one replicate. For sorted subsets, about 200 ng genomic DNA, equal to 25,000 to 35,000 T cell genomes, was loaded into each replicate PCR. Purified libraries were measured with a Qubit 3.0 fluorometer, size-checked on a Bioanalyzer 2100, and measured again with the KAPA Library Quantification kit. A separate single-read 150-cycle Illumina NextSeq 550 flow cell was used to sequence each immunoSEQ 96-well plate. Concerning the study's data processing: Because the immunoSEQ output held only junctional sequences and lacked quality scores, the filtering could not match the filtering applied to full-length reads. To assign V/J genes and CDR3, sequences were annotated against IMGT germline references using PyIR, a Python wrapper for IgBLAST v1.9. Reads were removed for weak V/J assignments (E-value above 1e-6), missing CDR3, stop codons, out-of-frame junctions, or ambiguous translated residues. V3J clonotypes were defined by identical inferred V gene, J gene, and CDR3 amino acid sequence. To compute the percentage overlap between repertoires, the number of shared unique clonotypes was divided by the size of the smaller repertoire. RTK rarefaction, the Chao1 estimator, and Recon v2.1 estimates of unobserved clonotypes were used to assess repertoire richness. For all TCRbeta clonotypes obtained by the gDNA method from a handful of donors, generation probabilities were computed with OLGA. Here the immuneACCESS table is served through TCRdb, limited to in-frame sequences with V and J called. Missing clones are a known gap in these copies; in checked studies unresolved V genes cover under half, and the rest lacks a known reason. The V and J calls and clone size were taken over from that table, and D and trimming were inferred from the DNA. This sample holds about 2,200,000 clones; around 93% were observed only once. The ten most abundant clones make up more than 1.5% of the sample.

CD8 naive samples consisted of CD45RO-negative cells that were positively selected for CCR7, yielding a CD45RA+CCR7+ population without TemRA cells. The donors were healthy, HIV-negative adults who had no recently reported acute infections or vaccinations. Every donor was a Caucasian adult living in Nashville, Tennessee, USA. Blood was collected by leukapheresis, and PBMCs were isolated by Ficoll-Histopaque density gradient centrifugation and then cryopreserved in liquid nitrogen vapor phase. Analytical flow cytometry was used to check the purity and quantity of every magnetically sorted T cell population. Each sorted fraction had its genomic DNA isolated and then quantified by UV absorbance on a Nanodrop 2000c. This clone appeared a few times. Its antigen remains unidentified. Base qualities are not at hand, and no much larger clone is one base apart. Different DNA sequences within this sample yield the same CDR3.

Recombination linked TRBV29-1 to TRBJ1-1; TRBD1 could be the D gene, as 5 bases match. Sequencing was carried out using naive CD8+ T cells from PBMCs. In the paper's terms, the cell subset or site label means: CD45RA+CCR7+. The receptor was derived from a man between 18 and 35 years old in good health. Some clones in this sample may be carry-over from other donors' samples. The CDR3 here reads CSGGGTEAFF. The nucleotides read TGCAGCGGCGGGGGAACTGAAGCTTTCTTT.